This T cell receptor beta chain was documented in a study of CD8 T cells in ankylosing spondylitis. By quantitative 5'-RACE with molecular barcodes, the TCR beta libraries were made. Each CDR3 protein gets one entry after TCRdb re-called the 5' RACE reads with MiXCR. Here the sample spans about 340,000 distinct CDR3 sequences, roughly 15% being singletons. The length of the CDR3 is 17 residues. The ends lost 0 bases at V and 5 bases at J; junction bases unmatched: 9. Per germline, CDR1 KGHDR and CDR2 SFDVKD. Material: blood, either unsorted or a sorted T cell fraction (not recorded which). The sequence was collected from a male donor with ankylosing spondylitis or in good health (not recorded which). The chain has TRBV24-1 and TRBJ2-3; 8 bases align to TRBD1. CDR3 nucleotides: TGTGCCACCAGTGATTTGGGGGAGAGGACAGGGAAAGATACGCAGTATTTT. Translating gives CATSDLGERTGKDTQYF.